These T cell receptor beta chains were read from a single sample in a study of technical replicates of blood from a handful of donors. Sequencing was performed with immunoSEQ multiplex PCR; in TCRdb, only in-frame clones are kept and a portion is missing. This table holds roughly 80,000 clones, about 95% found once. Sequencing was carried out using T cells isolated from PBMCs. The receptors stem from a human donor in good health. Both conserved end residues are part of each CDR3. D genes are given only for firm matches. Not every row has a clone size; where given, it reads once, few, many or a size class.

V	length	J	D	size	CDR3	DNA
TRBV6-6	14	TRBJ1-2	-	-	CASSYSEVTSGYTF	TGTGCCAGCAGTTACTCGGAGGTAACTAGTGGCTACACCTTC
TRBV5-1	14	TRBJ1-3	-	-	CASSPPQSGNTIYF	TGCGCCAGCAGCCCCCCCCAGTCTGGAAACACCATATATTTT
TRBV7-3	15	TRBJ2-2	TRBD1	-	CASSAGQGMSGELFF	TGTGCCAGCAGTGCCGGACAGGGGATGAGCGGGGAGCTGTTTTTT
TRBV5-1	17	TRBJ2-7	TRBD2	-	CASSLPEREGQAYEQYF	TGCGCCAGCAGCTTGCCAGAGCGGGAGGGCCAGGCCTACGAGCAGTACTTC
TRBV13	17	TRBJ1-4	-	-	CASSLGDIRVGNEKLFF	TGTGCCAGCAGCTTAGGAGACATCAGGGTTGGTAATGAAAAACTGTTTTTT
TRBV7-9	17	TRBJ2-7	-	-	CASSSPGWGVTTYEQYF	TGTGCCAGCAGCTCACCAGGTTGGGGGGTGACAACCTACGAGCAGTACTTC
TRBV6-6	14	TRBJ2-7	TRBD2	-	CASSYSSGSNEQYF	TGTGCCAGCAGTTATAGTAGCGGGAGCAACGAGCAGTACTTC
TRBV5-1	16	TRBJ2-1	TRBD2	-	CASSWTSGRAGNEQFF	TGCGCCAGCAGCTGGACTAGCGGGAGGGCCGGCAATGAGCAGTTCTTC
TRBV27	13	TRBJ1-1	-	-	CASSVEWNTEAFF	TGTGCCAGCAGTGTAGAATGGAACACTGAAGCTTTCTTT
TRBV5-6	16	TRBJ1-2	-	-	CASSLGTNTYYYGYTF	TGTGCCAGCAGCTTGGGGACAAACACATACTACTATGGCTACACCTTC
TRBV27	16	TRBJ2-3	TRBD1	-	CASSLRTGPRSDTQYF	TGTGCCAGCAGTCTAAGGACAGGGCCTCGCTCAGATACGCAGTATTTT
TRBV28	15	TRBJ2-7	TRBD1	-	CASSLSVAGGYEQYF	TGTGCCAGCAGTTTAAGCGTGGCAGGGGGCTACGAGCAGTACTTC
TRBV28	13	TRBJ2-5	-	-	CASSLGLQETQYF	TGTGCCAGCAGTTTAGGACTTCAAGAGACCCAGTACTTC
TRBV11-2	12	TRBJ2-7	-	-	CASSFQAYEQYF	TGTGCCAGCAGCTTTCAGGCCTACGAGCAGTACTTC
TRBV9	15	TRBJ2-6	-	-	CASSVSLSGANVLTF	TGTGCCAGCAGCGTATCCCTCTCTGGGGCCAACGTCCTGACTTTC
TRBV2	14	TRBJ2-1	TRBD2	-	CASSFSGLLNEQFF	TGTGCCAGCAGTTTTAGCGGGCTACTCAATGAGCAGTTCTTC
TRBV19	13	TRBJ1-1	-	-	CASGEGRDTEAFF	TGTGCCAGCGGGGAAGGGAGGGACACTGAAGCTTTCTTT
TRBV13	16	TRBJ1-1	TRBD1	-	CASSSPPGQLNTEAFF	TGTGCCAGCAGCTCCCCCCCGGGACAGCTGAACACTGAAGCTTTCTTT
TRBV11-2	18	TRBJ2-1	TRBD2	-	CASSFSGSGRVAYNEQFF	TGTGCCAGCAGCTTTAGTGGTAGCGGGAGGGTTGCCTACAATGAGCAGTTCTTC
TRBV7-2	13	TRBJ1-2	TRBD1	-	CASSSGQGYGYTF	TGTGCCAGCAGCTCCGGACAGGGCTATGGCTACACCTTC
TRBV11-2	15	TRBJ2-7	-	-	CASSLTGHSSYEQYF	TGTGCCAGCAGCTTAACAGGCCACTCCTCCTACGAGCAGTACTTC
TRBV7-9	17	TRBJ1-4	-	-	CASSSTDRLSTNEKLFF	TGTGCCAGCAGCTCCACCGACAGGCTCTCAACTAATGAAAAACTGTTTTTT
TRBV7-2	16	TRBJ2-5	TRBD2	-	CASSLGVLARQETQYF	TGTGCCAGCAGCCTAGGGGTACTAGCGAGACAAGAGACCCAGTACTTC
TRBV9	13	TRBJ2-1	-	-	CASSVGGRNEQFF	TGTGCCAGCAGCGTAGGAGGCCGTAATGAGCAGTTCTTC
TRBV11-3	12	TRBJ2-1	-	-	CASSHNGNEQFF	TGTGCCAGCAGCCACAACGGGAATGAGCAGTTCTTC
TRBV18	13	TRBJ1-1	-	-	CASSQGQNTEAFF	TGTGCCAGCTCACAAGGACAGAACACTGAAGCTTTCTTT
TRBV5-1	12	TRBJ2-5	-	-	CASKLGLETQYF	TGCGCCAGCAAGCTTGGTTTAGAGACCCAGTACTTC
TRBV9	15	TRBJ1-5	TRBD1	-	CASSVDGTGVQPQHF	TGTGCCAGCAGCGTGGACGGGACAGGGGTTCAGCCCCAGCATTTT
TRBV29-1	12	TRBJ1-2	-	-	CSVVKGDYGYTF	TGCAGCGTTGTAAAGGGGGACTATGGCTACACCTTC
TRBV5-1	15	TRBJ2-3	TRBD2	-	CASAELAGGTDTQYF	TGCGCCAGCGCGGAACTAGCGGGAGGCACAGATACGCAGTATTTT
TRBV6-4	15	TRBJ2-3	TRBD2	-	CASSETGGPGDTQYF	TGTGCCAGCAGTGAGACGGGAGGGCCAGGAGATACGCAGTATTTT
TRBV19	23	TRBJ1-2	-	-	CASSIEGRTFGQLMVPRDYGYTF	TGTGCCAGTAGTATAGAAGGCCGGACCTTTGGACAGTTGATGGTCCCGAGGGACTATGGCTACACCTTC
TRBV10-3	13	TRBJ1-5	-	few	CAISESAQQPQHF	TGTGCCATCAGTGAGTCAGCACAGCAGCCCCAGCATTTT
TRBV6-1	14	TRBJ1-5	-	once	CASSQAYSNQPQHF	TGTGCCAGCAGCCAGGCTTATAGCAATCAGCCCCAGCATTTT
TRBV30	14	TRBJ1-5	TRBD1	-	CAWSVGTGYQPQHF	TGTGCCTGGAGTGTAGGGACAGGGTATCAGCCCCAGCATTTT
TRBV19	15	TRBJ1-2	-	-	CASEKMGGAAYGYTF	TGTGCCAGTGAAAAGATGGGGGGAGCGGCCTATGGCTACACCTTC
TRBV27	17	TRBJ2-1	-	-	CASSLSASPFLPNEQFF	TGTGCCAGCAGTTTATCAGCGTCCCCCTTTCTACCCAATGAGCAGTTCTTC
TRBV11-3	18	TRBJ2-5	TRBD1	-	CASSLGSPGQEGVETQYF	TGTGCCAGCAGCTTAGGCAGTCCGGGACAGGAAGGAGTGGAGACCCAGTACTTC
TRBV4-2	19	TRBJ2-1	TRBD2	-	CASSQEMGTRREGLYEQFF	TGTGCCAGCAGCCAAGAAATGGGGACGCGGCGGGAGGGCCTGTATGAGCAGTTCTTC
TRBV7-8	14	TRBJ1-2	-	-	CASSLGLGHGGYTF	TGTGCCAGCAGCTTAGGCCTGGGACATGGGGGCTACACCTTC
TRBV4-1	17	TRBJ2-7	-	-	CASSQERARGTSYEQYF	TGCGCCAGCAGCCAAGAGCGGGCGCGGGGTACTTCATACGAGCAGTACTTC